These 32 T cell receptor beta chains were all obtained from the same sample, sequenced in a study of blood T cell repertoires in COVID-19. Sequenced by immunoSEQ multiplex PCR; TCRdb stores in-frame clones only, minus some. The sample lists 180,000 or so clones, approximately 89% occurring once. The sample taken for sequencing was peripheral blood. The receptors were gathered from a man aged 35-49 years with active or convalescent COVID-19.

The count of this clone is one. The chain carries TRBV5-5 and TRBJ2-7; TRBD1 might be the D (5 bases). The CDR3 is 16 residues long. Germline assignment: CDR1 SGHKS and CDR2 YYEKEE (reference sequence). V shed 0 bases and J shed 1 base, with 14 bases lying between them. The CDR3 reads CASSLDPRAYSYEQYF. CDR3 nucleotide sequence: TGTGCCAGCAGCTTGGACCCCAGGGCCTATTCCTACGAGCAGTACTTC.

Only a few counts were recorded for this clone. V and J are TRBV3-1 (or the pseudogene TRBV3-2) and TRBJ1-1; the D gene is possibly TRBD1 (6 bases). CDR1 LGHDT and CDR2 YNNKEL come from the germline V gene (reference sequence). The CDR3 totals 15 residues. V lost 4 bases and J 5 bases, leaving 17 bases between the germline ends. The CDR3 DNA is TGTGCCAGCAGCCCGACGGGACACGAAGATACTGAAGCTTTCTTT. It translates to CASSPTGHEDTEAFF.

This clone was counted only a few times. The chain carries TRBV9 and TRBJ1-6; TRBD1 matches at 7 bases. The CDR3 is made up of 15 amino acids. Germline-derived CDR1 and CDR2 are SGDLS and YYNGEE. With 7 bases clipped from V and 7 bases from J, the junction kept 11 bases outside the gene matches. The CDR3 loop reads CASGPATGKNSPLHF. Here the CDR3 DNA reads TGTGCCAGCGGACCCGCGACAGGGAAAAATTCACCCCTCCACTTT. Looking up the rest from reference TRBV9 and TRBJ1-6 gives the full variable domain: DSGVTQTPKHLITATGQRVTLRCSPRSGDLSVYWYQQSLDQGLQFLIQYYNGEERAKGNILERFSAQQFPDLHSELNLSSLELGDSALYFCASGPATGKNSPLHFGNGTRLTVT.

This chain links TRBV7-2 with TRBJ2-5, with D uncertain. This CDR3 spans 15 amino acids. Trimming took 2 bases from V and 2 from J, leaving 12 bases between them. The germline V gene has CDR1 SGHTA and CDR2 FQGNSA. CDR3 sequence reads: CASSLPHRVQETQYF. The CDR3 DNA reads as TGTGCCAGCAGCTTACCTCACCGGGTGCAAGAGACCCAGTACTTC.

The chain couples TRBV19 to TRBJ1-3; D is possibly TRBD1 (5 bases). CDR3 length equals 16 residues. Trimming cost V 3 bases and J 4 bases, with 16 bases left between them. Per the germline V gene, CDR1 is LNHDA and CDR2 is SQIVND (reference sequence). The CDR3 sequence: CASSILFKGLGNTIYF. In DNA, the CDR3 is TGTGCCAGTAGTATCCTATTTAAGGGGCTCGGAAACACCATATATTTT.

The chain links TRBV3-1 (or the pseudogene TRBV3-2) to TRBJ2-7; perhaps TRBD2 as D (5 bases). Germline CDR1 is LGHDT and CDR2 is YNNKEL (reference sequence). This CDR3 has 15 amino acids. The V gene lost 2 bases and the J gene lost 1 base, with 12 bases spanning the gap. CDR3 bases: TGTGCCAGCAGCCAACAACCGACGGGGTCCTACGAGCAGTACTTC. Protein product: CASSQQPTGSYEQYF.

DNA for the CDR3: TGTGCCAGCAGCTTAGGCGGCGGCTCTGGAAACACCATATATTTT. This gives the protein CASSLGGGSGNTIYF. This chain joins TRBV7-9 and TRBJ1-3; D not resolved. The length of the CDR3 is 15 residues. Germline assignment: CDR1 SEHNR and CDR2 FQNEAQ (reference sequence). V gave up 1 base and J gave up 0 bases, with 7 bases separating them.

This chain links TRBV2 with TRBJ2-5, with D maybe TRBD2 (5 bases). Trimming removed 2 bases at V and 1 base at J, with 11 bases between. Germline CDR1 SNHLY, CDR2 FYNNEI. The CDR3 consists of 15 residues. CDR3 sequence (DNA): TGTGCCAGCAGTGAAAGGGAGACGTCCCAAGAGACCCAGTACTTC. Its protein product is CASSERETSQETQYF. The variable domain in full, completed from reference TRBV2 and TRBJ2-5, reads EPEVTQTPSHQVTQMGQEVILRCVPISNHLYFYWYRQILGQKVEFLVSFYNNEISEKSEIFDDQFSVERPDGSNFTLKIRSTKLEDSAMYFCASSERETSQETQYFGPGTRLLVL.

This chain connects TRBV28 to TRBJ1-5; 8 bases line up with TRBD1. V lost 5 bases and J lost 2; bases outside the gene matches: 8. This CDR3 is built from 16 residues. Germline assignment: CDR1 MDHEN and CDR2 SYDVKM. Written as DNA, the CDR3 is TGTGCCAGCAGTACTACAGGGGGATCGGGCAATCAGCCCCAGCATTTT. Amino acid sequence: CASSTTGGSGNQPQHF.

This chain uses TRBV7-9 with TRBJ1-2; 7 nucleotides agree with TRBD1. CDR1 SEHNR and CDR2 FQNEAQ come from the germline V gene (reference sequence). V trimming: 5 bases; J trimming: 1 base; junction bases outside the gene matches: 10. The CDR3 has 16 residues. CDR3 in amino acids: CASSQGFSGGNYGYTF. CDR3 coding DNA: TGTGCCAGCAGCCAGGGATTTTCAGGGGGTAACTATGGCTACACCTTC.

The rearrangement links TRBV6-5 to TRBJ1-2; the D is unclear. The germline V gene encodes CDR1 MNHEY and CDR2 SVGAGI. This CDR3 contains 12 residues. The germline V and J ends were trimmed by 5 bases and 4 bases, with 8 bases remaining between them. The CDR3 protein is CASSPTPYGYTF. CDR3 DNA sequence: TGTGCCAGCAGTCCAACTCCCTATGGCTACACCTTC.

This clone was seen only a few times. The chain has TRBV3-1 (or the pseudogene TRBV3-2) and TRBJ1-6; D remains ambiguous. With 4 bases removed from V and 13 bases from J, the gap between germline ends came to 17 bases. CDR1 is LGHDT, CDR2 YNNKEL, per germline (reference sequence). The CDR3 contains 14 residues. The CDR3 loop reads CASSRIAQKSPLHF. The CDR3 DNA is TGTGCCAGCAGCCGAATCGCACAGAAAAGTCCCCTCCACTTT.

The V call is TRBV29-1, the J call TRBJ2-5, with D tentatively TRBD2 (6 bases). The CDR3 loop spans 15 amino acids. Germline V gene lookup returns CDR1 SQVTM and CDR2 ANQGSEA. Trimming took 7 bases from V and 2 from J, leaving 20 bases between them. Here the CDR3 DNA reads TGCAGCGGTGTTGGAGGGGTCGATCGTCAAGAGACCCAGTACTTC. Protein sequence: CSGVGGVDRQETQYF.

The rearrangement uses TRBV10-3 and TRBJ1-6; D is unresolved. Germline V lookup: CDR1 ENHRY, CDR2 SYGVKD. The CDR3 loop spans 11 amino acids. The germline V and J ends were trimmed by 3 bases and 11 bases, with 5 bases remaining between them. CDR3 sequence reads: CAISDPTPLHF. Written as DNA, the CDR3 is TGTGCCATCAGTGATCCAACACCCCTCCACTTT.

In DNA form, the CDR3 reads TGTGCCAGCAGCCTCTCCCCCCCGGGGACTGGAAACACCATATATTTT. It yields the protein CASSLSPPGTGNTIYF. The V call is TRBV9, the J call TRBJ1-3; D unresolved. In germline, CDR1 is SGDLS, CDR2 YYNGEE. The CDR3 extends over 16 amino acids. V was pared by 4 bases and J by 2 bases, with 16 bases between.

This chain connects TRBV7-9 to TRBJ2-1; 11 positions match TRBD2. The CDR3 loop spans 16 amino acids. From germline, CDR1 is SEHNR and CDR2 FQNEAQ (reference sequence). V was pared by 5 bases and J by 0 bases, with 3 bases of the junction left unmatched. CDR3 in amino acids: CASSISGGGSYNEQFF. The CDR3 nucleotides read TGTGCCAGCAGCATTAGCGGGGGGGGCTCCTACAATGAGCAGTTCTTC. The whole variable domain, remainder taken from reference TRBV7-9 and TRBJ2-1, is DTGVSQNPRHKITKRGQNVTFRCDPISEHNRLYWYRQTLGQGPEFLTYFQNEAQLEKSRLLSDRFSAERPKGSFSTLEIQRTEQGDSAMYLCASSISGGGSYNEQFFGPGTRLTVL.

This chain joins TRBV5-1 and TRBJ2-1, with 14 bases fitting TRBD2. Germline values: CDR1 SGHRS, CDR2 YFSETQ. V gave up 4 bases and J gave up 5 bases; unmatched junction bases: 17. This CDR3 has 20 residues. The CDR3 here is CASSPTETSGGAGPHNEQFF. The CDR3 DNA reads TGCGCCAGCAGCCCCACGGAGACTAGCGGGGGGGCGGGTCCCCACAATGAGCAGTTCTTC.

The chain has TRBV2 and TRBJ1-5, with TRBD1 as a possible D gene (5 bases). CDR3 size: 15 residues. Trimming took off 7 bases at V and 4 bases at J, with 17 bases between the two ends. The germline CDR1 and CDR2 sequences are SNHLY and FYNNEI. In nucleotides, the CDR3 is TGTGCCAGCACCCGGGTGCAGGGTTGGAATCAGCCCCAGCATTTT. As protein: CASTRVQGWNQPQHF.

The chain is built from TRBV6-4 and TRBJ1-2; 10 nucleotides agree with TRBD1. The CDR3 covers 13 residues. Germline assignment: CDR1 MRHNA and CDR2 SNTAGT. V was clipped by 4 bases and J by 8 bases; unmatched bases: 4. CDR3 DNA sequence: TGTGCCAGCAGTGCCGGACAGGGGGGCGGCTACACCTTC. It translates to CASSAGQGGGYTF.

The genes are TRBV4-1 and TRBJ1-5; TRBD1 matches 11 bases. V was clipped by 1 base and J by 3 bases; unmatched bases: 8. The germline CDR1 and CDR2 sequences are MGHRA and YSYEKL. This CDR3 spans 18 amino acids. The CDR3 coding sequence is TGCGCCAGCAGCCAAGTTCCGGGACAGGGGGTTGACAATCAGCCCCAGCATTTT. Protein sequence: CASSQVPGQGVDNQPQHF.

V gene TRBV4-1 combines with J gene TRBJ1-5, with D perhaps TRBD1 (6 bases). The V end was cut by 4 bases, the J end by 3 bases, with 16 bases between. The CDR3 contains 16 residues. Germline V lookup: CDR1 MGHRA, CDR2 YSYEKL. In DNA, the CDR3 is TGCGCCAGCAGCCCCATCAGGGGTCAATCCAATCAGCCCCAGCATTTT. Encoded protein: CASSPIRGQSNQPQHF.

A single count supports this clone. J is TRBJ1-4 and V is TRBV14; D unclear. CDR3 size: 15 residues. Between the trimmed V and J ends, which lost 0 bases and 4 bases, there was a span of 9 bases. Looked up from germline, CDR1 is SGHDN and CDR2 is FVKESK. CDR3 residues: CASSQDITGNEKLFF. The CDR3 region has the DNA TGTGCCAGCAGCCAAGATATTACGGGTAATGAAAAACTGTTTTTT.

This clone appeared once. The rearrangement joins TRBV5-1 to TRBJ2-2; 7 bases match TRBD1. Trimming took 4 bases from V and 3 from J; bases not matched to a gene: 6. CDR3 size: 15 residues. From germline, CDR1 is SGHRS and CDR2 YFSETQ. The CDR3 loop is CASSRQGEDTGELFF. The CDR3, as DNA: TGCGCCAGCAGCCGACAGGGAGAGGACACCGGGGAGCTGTTTTTT.

This chain links TRBV2 with TRBJ1-2; no definite D call. CDR1 is SNHLY and CDR2 is FYNNEI in the germline V gene. This CDR3 spans 14 amino acids. The germline V and J ends were trimmed by 2 bases and 5 bases, with 12 bases remaining between them. The CDR3 loop is CASSENRAVYGYTF. The CDR3, as DNA: TGTGCCAGCAGTGAAAACAGAGCCGTATATGGCTACACCTTC.

The chain is built from TRBV6-1 and TRBJ2-7, with no clear D. This CDR3 region has 10 residues. Trimming removed 3 bases from V and 8 bases from J, with 5 bases in between. Per the germline V gene, CDR1 is MNHNS and CDR2 is SASEGT. CDR3 protein: CASSDNQQYF. DNA of the CDR3: TGTGCCAGCAGTGACAATCAGCAGTACTTC.

The genes are TRBV9 and TRBJ1-1; D might be TRBD1 (5 bases). The CDR3 loop spans 16 amino acids. Germline assignment: CDR1 SGDLS and CDR2 YYNGEE. Deletions cut 0 bases from V and 3 bases from J, with 15 bases between. The CDR3, as DNA: TGTGCCAGCAGCGTAGATGGACCAGCAGGGTACACTGAAGCTTTCTTT. This gives the protein CASSVDGPAGYTEAFF.

The V gene is TRBV7-2, the J gene TRBJ1-2; D is unclear. V lost 0 bases and J 8 bases, leaving 10 bases between the germline ends. Germline CDR1 and CDR2: SGHTA and FQGNSA. This CDR3 comprises 13 residues. The CDR3 nucleotides are TGTGCCAGCAGCTTAGCGTCCCAGGCGGGCTACACCTTC. Encoded protein: CASSLASQAGYTF.

J is TRBJ2-5 and V is TRBV9; D unclear. In germline, CDR1 is SGDLS, CDR2 YYNGEE. This CDR3 is 15 amino acids long. Trimming stripped 0 bases from V and 0 bases from J, with 9 bases between. This CDR3 is CASSVDNSNQETQYF. The CDR3 region has the DNA TGTGCCAGCAGCGTAGATAACAGCAACCAAGAGACCCAGTACTTC. The whole variable domain, remainder taken from reference TRBV9 and TRBJ2-5, is DSGVTQTPKHLITATGQRVTLRCSPRSGDLSVYWYQQSLDQGLQFLIQYYNGEERAKGNILERFSAQQFPDLHSELNLSSLELGDSALYFCASSVDNSNQETQYFGPGTRLLVL.

This chain uses TRBV7-9 with TRBJ2-3, with a weak D call TRBD2 (6 bases). The CDR3 totals 13 residues. Trimming pared 5 bases from V and 5 bases from J, leaving 11 bases between. Germline lookup yields CDR1 SEHNR and CDR2 FQNEAQ (reference sequence). CDR3 in amino acids: CASSPPGGDTQYF. CDR3 bases: TGTGCCAGCAGCCCGCCCGGGGGAGATACGCAGTATTTT.

This rearrangement joins TRBV5-1 to TRBJ2-2; the match to TRBD2 covers 13 bases. CDR1 and CDR2 (germline): SGHRS, YFSETQ. Trimming cost V 0 bases and J 7 bases; bases outside gene matches: 6. The CDR3 totals 17 residues. CDR3 residues: CASSLETSGGYSGELFF. The CDR3 DNA reads as TGCGCCAGCAGCTTGGAGACTAGCGGGGGGTACAGCGGGGAGCTGTTTTTT.

As DNA, the CDR3 is TGTGCCAGCAGTGAATCAGGTGAAGGTTCAGATACGCAGTATTTT. It encodes CASSESGEGSDTQYF. This chain uses TRBV25-1 with TRBJ2-3; D unclear. V shed 1 base and J shed 4 bases, with 12 bases lying between them. This CDR3 has 15 amino acids. Germline V lookup: CDR1 MGHDK, CDR2 SYGVNS.

V usage is TRBV29-1 and J usage is TRBJ1-2; 9 bases match TRBD1. Germline V gives CDR1 SQVTM, CDR2 ANQGSEA. J gave up 7 bases and V 5 bases, and 2 bases lay outside the gene matches. The CDR3 has 11 amino acids. The CDR3 here is CSVWTGVGYTF. In nucleotides, the CDR3 is TGCAGCGTTTGGACAGGGGTTGGCTACACCTTC.